This T cell receptor (beta chain) originates from a study of T-cell memory formation after mild COVID-19. On the study more broadly: For the most part, TCR clusters were specific to one donor. Broader study findings: Pre-infection memory harbored some responding clones, suggesting cross-reactive memory joined.

MiXCR, applied by TCRdb to the 5' RACE reads, yields one record per CDR3 protein. Of about 560,000 distinct CDR3 sequences in the sample, about a fifth were seen once. As for this clonotype: The antigen remains unidentified.

The CDR3 contains 13 residues. Between the trimmed V and J ends, which lost 6 bases and 9 bases, there was a span of 18 bases. CDR1 is SQVTM and CDR2 is ANQGSEA in the germline V gene. Specimen: PBMCs or a T cell subset sorted from them (not recorded which). The V gene is TRBV29-1, the J gene TRBJ2-1; possibly TRBD2 for D (6 bases). The TCR comes from an adult woman who had mild COVID-19 (a few samples of this study predate the infection). Cell type and time point are not known. The CDR3 coding sequence is TGCAGCGTCTCCTCCCGGACTAACAGTGAGCAGTTCTTC. Translating gives CSVSSRTNSEQFF.